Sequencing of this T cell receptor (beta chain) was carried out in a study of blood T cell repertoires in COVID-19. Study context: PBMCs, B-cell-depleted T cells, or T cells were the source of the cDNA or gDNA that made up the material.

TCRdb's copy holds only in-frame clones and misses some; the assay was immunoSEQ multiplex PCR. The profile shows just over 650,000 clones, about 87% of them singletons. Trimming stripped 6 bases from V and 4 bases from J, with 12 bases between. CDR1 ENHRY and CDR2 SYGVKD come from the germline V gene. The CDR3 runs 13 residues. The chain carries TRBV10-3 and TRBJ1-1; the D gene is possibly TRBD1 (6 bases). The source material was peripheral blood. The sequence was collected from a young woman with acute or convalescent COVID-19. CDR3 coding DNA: TGTGCCATCAGCCACAGGGAGGGCACTGAAGCTTTCTTT. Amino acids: CAISHREGTEAFF.